These T cell receptor beta chains were read from a single sample in a study of T cell changes during pregnancy in multiple sclerosis. The repertoire was sequenced with immunoSEQ multiplex PCR; TCRdb's copy has only in-frame clones and lacks some. The data show about 23,000 clones, around nine tenths seen once. This specimen consisted of CD8+ T cells from peripheral blood mononuclear cells, obtained in the first trimester of pregnancy. The receptors originated from a female donor with multiple sclerosis, enrolled in a pregnancy study. The CDR3 runs from the conserved cysteine through the conserved F or W. The order of the fields is clone size, D gene, J gene, V gene, CDR3 DNA, CDR3 protein. A D gene is named only where the DNA matches it firmly. Only some rows state a clone size, as once, few, many or a class for expanded clones.

NA	TRBD1	TRBJ2-7	TRBV13	TGTGCCAGCAGCAAACTGGACAGGGAAGTCGAGCAGTACTTC	CASSKLDREVEQYF
NA	TRBD2	TRBJ2-4	TRBV19	TGTGCCAGTAGCCTAGCGGCAGCCAAAAACATTCAGTACTTC	CASSLAAAKNIQYF
NA	NA	TRBJ2-7	TRBV9	TGTGCCAGCAGCGTAGATTGGGGGCGCGCCAACGAGCAGTACTTC	CASSVDWGRANEQYF
NA	TRBD1	TRBJ1-3	TRBV6-5	TGTGCCAGCAGTTACCAGACAGGGGTCGGAAACACCATATATTTT	CASSYQTGVGNTIYF
NA	NA	TRBJ2-7	TRBV27	TGTGCCAGCAGTTTATCCCAGAATTACGAGCAGTACTTC	CASSLSQNYEQYF
NA	TRBD1	TRBJ1-1	TRBV7-9	TGTGCCAGCAGCTTGCCGACAGGGGCTCCTATGAACACTGAAGCTTTCTTT	CASSLPTGAPMNTEAFF
few	NA	TRBJ2-2	TRBV6-4	TGTGCCAGCAGCGTCAATTCGGTCACCGGGGAGCTGTTTTTT	CASSVNSVTGELFF
NA	NA	TRBJ2-1	TRBV4-2	TGTGCCAGCAGCCAAGCTGGACTTGACAATGAGCAGTTCTTC	CASSQAGLDNEQFF
once	TRBD2	TRBJ2-7	TRBV4-2	TGTGCCAGCAGCCAAGAAGTAAGCGGGACCATCTACGAGCAGTACTTC	CASSQEVSGTIYEQYF
once	NA	TRBJ1-1	TRBV7-9	TGTGCCAGCAGCTTTTTGGAGGCGAACACTGAAGCTTTCTTT	CASSFLEANTEAFF
NA	TRBD2	TRBJ2-1	TRBV11-3	TGTGCCAGCAGCCCCTCGGGACTAGCGGGTAATGAGCAGTTCTTC	CASSPSGLAGNEQFF
NA	NA	TRBJ2-7	TRBV27	TGTGCCAGCAGTTTATCTGCGAGCTCCTACGAGCAGTACTTC	CASSLSASSYEQYF
NA	NA	TRBJ1-1	TRBV5-6	TGTGCCAGCAGCTTAACAGGTATGAACACTGAAGCTTTCTTT	CASSLTGMNTEAFF
NA	TRBD1	TRBJ1-3	TRBV7-9	TGTGCCAGCAGCTCGTTTGGCTACGGACAGGTCGGAAACACCATATATTTT	CASSSFGYGQVGNTIYF
NA	NA	TRBJ1-1	TRBV6-6	TGTGCCAGCAGTTACACGGTCAGCGGGACTGAAGCTTTCTTT	CASSYTVSGTEAFF
NA	TRBD1	TRBJ2-3	TRBV14	TGTGCCAGCAGCTTCCGCGCAGGGGGACGAAATACGCAGTATTTT	CASSFRAGGRNTQYF
NA	NA	TRBJ2-3	TRBV19	TGTGCCAGTAGTATAGTCCCCAGCGGGCCTAGCACAGATACGCAGTATTTT	CASSIVPSGPSTDTQYF
NA	NA	TRBJ1-5	TRBV19	TGTGCCAGTAGTTCGATGGGGGGGTTCCATAGCAATCAGCCCCAGCATTTT	CASSSMGGFHSNQPQHF
NA	NA	TRBJ2-7	TRBV7-9	TGTGCCAGCAGCTTAGGCGACAGCTACGAGCAGTACTTC	CASSLGDSYEQYF
NA	TRBD2	TRBJ2-7	TRBV18	TGTGCCAGCTCACCCCTTGGCGGGAGGGACTACGAGCAGTACTTC	CASSPLGGRDYEQYF
NA	TRBD1	TRBJ2-3	TRBV7-9	TGTGCCAGCAGCTTTTTAGGGGGCTTTCGGCAGTATTTT	CASSFLGGFRQYF
NA	NA	TRBJ2-7	TRBV27	TGTGCCAGCAGTCCTCAAGGGAGGGAGCAGTACTTC	CASSPQGREQYF
NA	NA	TRBJ2-7	TRBV4-1	TGCGCCAGCAGCCAAGATGAAGGGGCCTACGAGCAGTACTTC	CASSQDEGAYEQYF
NA	NA	TRBJ2-1	TRBV28	TGTGCCAGCAGTTTACAGGTATACAATGAGCAGTTCTTC	CASSLQVYNEQFF
once	TRBD2	TRBJ2-3	TRBV4-2	TGTGCCAGCAGCCAAGATCAGGCTAGCGGGACAGATACGCAGTATTTT	CASSQDQASGTDTQYF
NA	TRBD1	TRBJ2-1	TRBV7-8	TGTGCCAGCAGCTTTTTCGACAGGGACTCCTACAATGAGCAGTTCTTC	CASSFFDRDSYNEQFF
once	NA	TRBJ1-1	TRBV11-2	TGTGCCAGCAGCTTAGCGGGGCAGGGGCGCGATTCATTTGAAGCTTTCTTT	CASSLAGQGRDSFEAFF
NA	TRBD1	TRBJ1-4	TRBV10-3	TGTGCCATCAGCCAGGGGGGACAGGGCGAAAAACTGTTTTTT	CAISQGGQGEKLFF
NA	NA	TRBJ2-7	TRBV19	NA	CASTSAGGAHEQYF
few	TRBD2	TRBJ2-3	TRBV6-1	TGTGCCAGCAGTGATCTAGCGGGGAGCACAGATACGCAGTATTTT	CASSDLAGSTDTQYF
NA	NA	TRBJ2-7	TRBV7-8	TGTGCCAGCAGCGCGGACAGAGCCTACGAGCAGTACTTC	CASSADRAYEQYF
NA	NA	TRBJ2-3	TRBV4-3	TGCGCCAGCAGCCAAGATGCAAGCCGCGGAATCACAGATACGCAGTATTTT	CASSQDASRGITDTQYF
NA	NA	TRBJ2-3	TRBV21-1	TGTGCCAGCAGCAAGCCTTGGACTAGCGGGAGATTATATACGCAGTATTTT	CASSKPWTSGRLYTQYF
NA	NA	TRBJ2-7	TRBV7-9	TGTGCCAGCAGCTTAGCGGCTGCATACGAGCAGTACTTC	CASSLAAAYEQYF
few	NA	TRBJ1-1	TRBV7-9	TGTGCCAGCAGCTCTAGGGGCGCGGGAGACACTGAAGCTTTCTTT	CASSSRGAGDTEAFF
once	TRBD1	TRBJ1-4	TRBV19	TGTGCCAGTAGACGGGACAGGGTTCAGACCCTTAATGAAAAACTGTTTTTT	CASRRDRVQTLNEKLFF
NA	TRBD1	TRBJ2-1	TRBV7-9	TGTGCCAGCAGCTCCACAGGGGGTCTCGCCTACAATGAGCAGTTCTTC	CASSSTGGLAYNEQFF
NA	NA	TRBJ2-5	TRBV4-1	TGCGCCAGCAGCCAAGGTGCTATACAAGAGACCCAGTACTTC	CASSQGAIQETQYF
NA	TRBD2	TRBJ2-3	TRBV6-1	TGTGCCAGCAGTGAAGGGAGCGGGGGGAGCACAGATACGCAGTATTTT	CASSEGSGGSTDTQYF
NA	TRBD2	TRBJ2-1	TRBV6-4	TGTGCCAGCAGTGATTCTACTAGCGGGAGTGGTGAGCAGTTCTTC	CASSDSTSGSGEQFF